This T cell receptor (beta chain) was captured by sequencing in a study of blood T cell repertoires in COVID-19 (dated by TCRdb to the early 2020s). Background for the entire study: For ImmuneRACE Cohort 3, a participant was defined as recovered based on two consecutive negative NP/OP PCR tests, clearance by a healthcare professional, or resolution of symptoms. Collaborator samples came from the United States, Italy and Spain and covered acute and convalescent phases of COVID-19. The prospective study material was composed of cDNA or gDNA derived from T cells, B-cell-depleted T cells, or PBMCs. Deeply sampled blood TCRbeta repertoires from subjects exposed to, actively infected with, or recovered from COVID-19 were included in the dataset. The repertoires were released in a freely available public database meant as a resource for research on the immune response to SARS-CoV-2. The samples were drawn from two sources: the first 160 participants of the ongoing ImmuneRACE study, and fewer than 1,500 subjects contributed by 6 global collaborators. Sample metadata almost always included a de-identified subject ID, COVID-19 status, age in years and sex. Where available, HLA class I and class II types were taken from metadata supplied by the sample provider and were not determined by assay-based typing.

On the study overall, not on this receptor specifically: How much clinical and demographic metadata was included differed by source and by participant, and the metadata was provided uncurated.

The CDR3 spans 17 residues, from the cysteine through the phenylalanine. The sequence is cut down to CDR3 DNA, 51 bases in frame from base 1. The immunoSEQ Assay, a bias-controlled multiplex PCR, was used to amplify TCRbeta CDR3 regions from genomic DNA. Per the original workflow: Within the assay, amplification of reference gene primers was used to estimate how many nucleated cells each sample contained. To quantify the absolute abundance of each unique TCRbeta CDR3 rearrangement, sequence reads were collapsed and filtered. For each sample, productive Simpson clonality was calculated by taking the square root of Simpson's diversity index across productive rearrangements. The table was pulled from immuneACCESS by TCRdb, which kept in-frame rearrangements only. Such tables lose some clones; where checked, under half of the loss comes from unresolved V genes, and the rest has no known cause. The D gene and trimming were derived from the DNA, and the V and J assignments and clone size from that table. For this sample the table gives a few hundred thousand clones, of which around 87% were detected only once. The top ten constitute 1.5% to 2.5% of the sample.

Enrolling through a virtual design, the prospective study's participants ranged in age from roughly 18 to 95 years and lived across 24 United States geographic areas. In the prospective study, cohorts were assigned on the basis of participant-reported clinical history obtained from a screening survey and a study questionnaire. Mobile phlebotomists in the prospective study collected whole blood, serum and a nasopharyngeal or oropharyngeal swab from every participant. Prospective study participants could optionally give additional blood draws and questionnaires over an approximately 2-month period. Blood samples from the prospective study were shipped frozen or at room temperature prior to DNA extraction. In the case of this clone: Its antigen target is currently unknown. No base quality values were provided; no much bigger clone lies one nucleotide off.

The chain couples TRBV21-1 to TRBJ1-5. TRBV21-1 is labeled a pseudogene. The source is a man aged 35-49 years in a cohort exposed to, infected with or recovered from COVID-19 (not recorded which). The sample was PBMCs or T cells enriched from blood (not recorded which). The CDR3 protein: CASSKEVEHSSDQPQHF. In nucleotide form, the sequence is TGTGCCAGCAGCAAGGAGGTGGAGCATAGCAGCGATCAGCCCCAGCATTTT.